The 5 T cell receptor beta chains in this list originate from one sample, sequenced in a study of blood T cell repertoires in COVID-19. The assay was immunoSEQ multiplex PCR, and TCRdb's table has in-frame clones only and misses some. The table records about 220,000 clones, over 65% of them present only once. The sequencing input was PBMCs or T cells enriched from blood (not recorded which). These receptors were collected from a woman aged 60-75 years who had recovered from COVID-19.

This clone was seen only once. The chain couples TRBV6-5 to TRBJ1-2; D is unresolved. This CDR3 comprises 12 residues. Germline V gene sequence: CDR1 MNHEY, CDR2 SVGAGI. V lost 2 bases to trimming and J lost 6 bases, with 7 bases between them. CDR3 region: CASSYLGDGYTF. The CDR3 DNA reads as TGTGCCAGCAGTTACCTGGGCGATGGCTACACCTTC.

The chain combines TRBV6-2 or TRBV6-3 with TRBJ1-1, with 8 bases matching TRBD1. CDR1 is MNHEY, CDR2 SVGEGT, per germline. V gave up 6 bases and J gave up 5 bases; unmatched junction bases: 11. The CDR3 contains 15 residues. The CDR3 region is CASSPGQGAGTEAFF. CDR3 DNA sequence: TGTGCCAGCAGCCCCGGGCAGGGGGCTGGGACTGAAGCTTTCTTT.

The chain employs TRBV12-3 or TRBV12-4 and TRBJ1-1, with no clear D. Trimming removed 1 base at V and 5 bases at J, with 8 bases between. There are 13 residues in the CDR3. For the CDR3, the DNA is TGTGCCAGCAGTTTAGGCGGGAGTACTGAAGCTTTCTTT. This codes for CASSLGGSTEAFF.

In nucleotides, the CDR3 is TGTGCCAGTAGGAAACAGGTACACTCCTACGAGCAGTACTTC. This codes for CASRKQVHSYEQYF. This sequence joins TRBV19 and TRBJ2-7; possible D gene TRBD1, 5 bases. This CDR3 contains 14 residues. In germline, CDR1 is LNHDA, CDR2 SQIVND (reference sequence). Trimming pared 6 bases from V and 0 bases from J, leaving 12 bases between.

This clone was detected a few times. V is TRBV6-1 and J is TRBJ1-2; tentative D call: TRBD1 (5 bases). This CDR3 contains 16 residues. Deletions cut 2 bases from V and 6 bases from J, with 19 bases between. Germline CDR1 MNHNS, CDR2 SASEGT. The CDR3 DNA is TGTGCCAGCAGTGAATTGAGGACAAAACCAGCCCATGGCTACACCTTC. It encodes CASSELRTKPAHGYTF.